Detailed here is one T cell receptor beta chain. Its cognate antigen is unknown. This entry belongs to a study of beta chain features in type 1 diabetes. Study results and caveats: Since sequencing was performed on cDNA, cells with high TCR expression could be over-represented. All four CD4+ subsets from Type 1 diabetes patients carried moderately but significantly shorter TCRB CDR3s.

Expressed TCRB transcripts were sequenced, since all the RNA that had been isolated was reverse transcribed. About 3.57 million reads were obtained on average from naive, central memory and regulatory T cell samples. TCRdb's copy holds only in-frame clones and misses some; the assay was immunoSEQ multiplex PCR. Among over 40,000 clones listed, about 66% were seen once. Via the markers CD45RO/CCR7/CD25/CD127/CD95/CD27, stem cell-like memory, regulatory, central memory and naive CD4+ cells were sorted. Purities in excess of 95% were seen in all sorted populations. CDR1 and CDR2 (germline): MNHEY, SMNVEV (reference sequence). The V gene end was trimmed by 10 bases and the J gene end by 4 bases; junction bases not matched to a gene: 11. The length of the CDR3 is 14 residues.

This chain connects TRBV27 to TRBJ2-5, with 8 bases lining up with TRBD2. Material: Tregs from blood. The sequence was collected from a woman between 18 and 30 years old with type 1 diabetes. The chain's CDR3 is CATSPRSGRETQYF. CDR3 nucleotide sequence: TGTGCCACCAGCCCCCGGAGCGGGAGAGAGACCCAGTACTTC.